One sample yielded the 31 T cell receptor beta chains listed below, sequenced in a study of technical replicates of blood from a few donors. Generated by immunoSEQ multiplex PCR, the TCRdb table keeps only in-frame clones and is missing some. The table shows about 62,000 clones, with about nine tenths occurring only once. The sequenced material came from PBMCs. All receptors come from a human donor in good health. Some clones in this sample may be carry-over from other donors' samples.

The CDR3 nucleotides are TGTGCCATCAGTGAGTCGAGGCCAGACCAAATTCTGAATGAAAAACTGTTTTTT. The encoded protein is CAISESRPDQILNEKLFF. The chain uses TRBV10-3 and TRBJ1-4, with D unclear. Germline values: CDR1 ENHRY, CDR2 SYGVKD. The CDR3 runs to 18 residues. The V end lost 0 bases, the J end lost 5 bases, and 19 bases lay between the germline ends.

This chain joins TRBV7-8 and TRBJ1-5, with D maybe TRBD1 (5 bases). Germline CDR1 is SGHVS and CDR2 is FQNEAQ. The CDR3 consists of 16 residues. Trimming pared 6 bases from V and 0 bases from J, leaving 15 bases between. The CDR3 is CASRNDRFNSNQPQHF. In nucleotides, the CDR3 is TGTGCCAGCAGGAACGACAGATTTAATAGCAATCAGCCCCAGCATTTT.

The V call is TRBV5-8, the J call TRBJ1-5; D unresolved. V was pared by 7 bases and J by 1 base, with 12 bases between. Germline V gives CDR1 SGHTS, CDR2 YDEGEE. CDR3 size: 14 residues. CDR3: CASRGIGSNQPQHF. The CDR3 region has the DNA TGTGCCAGCCGGGGAATCGGGAGCAATCAGCCCCAGCATTTT.

This clone was counted once. The rearrangement uses TRBV7-3 and TRBJ2-1; possibly TRBD1 for D (6 bases). Germline V gene sequence: CDR1 SGHTA, CDR2 FQGTGA. The CDR3 spans 12 residues. Trimming shortened V by 5 bases and J by 10 bases, and 12 bases separated the two germline ends. The CDR3 loop reads CASSVTGTEQFF. CDR3 nucleotide sequence: TGTGCCAGCAGCGTCACCGGGACAGAGCAGTTCTTC. The entire variable domain, with the rest obtained from reference TRBV7-3 and TRBJ2-1, is as follows: GAGVSQTPSNKVTEKGKYVELRCDPISGHTALYWYRQSLGQGPEFLIYFQGTGAADDSGLPNDRFFAVRPEGSVSTLKIQRTERGDSAVYLCASSVTGTEQFFGPGTRLTVL.

CDR3 nucleotide sequence: TGTGCCAGCAGCTACGGGGAGGACGAAAAACTGTTTTTT. It translates to CASSYGEDEKLFF. This chain links TRBV5-6 with TRBJ1-4, with D unresolved. Germline V gives CDR1 SGHDT, CDR2 YYEEEE. CDR3 length: 13 amino acids. V lost 3 bases to trimming and J lost 8 bases, with 11 bases between them.

V is TRBV5-4 and J is TRBJ2-6; 9 nucleotides align to TRBD1. The CDR3 loop spans 15 amino acids. Trimming removed 4 bases from V and 4 bases from J; junction bases left unmatched: 3. Germline assignment: CDR1 SGHNT and CDR2 YYREEE (reference sequence). The CDR3 DNA sequence: TGTGCCAGCAGCCGGACAGGGGACGGGGCCAACGTCCTGACTTTC. Protein sequence: CASSRTGDGANVLTF.

V and J are TRBV4-3 and TRBJ2-3; 12 bases match TRBD2. This CDR3 contains 14 residues. V lost 0 bases to trimming and J lost 11 bases; unmatched junction nucleotides: 3. Germline assignment: CDR1 LGHNA and CDR2 YSLEER. CDR3 sequence reads: CASSQEWTSGEQYF. For the CDR3, the DNA is TGCGCCAGCAGCCAAGAGTGGACTAGCGGGGAGCAGTATTTT.

This sequence joins TRBV25-1 and TRBJ1-1, with 8 bases lining up with TRBD1. J was trimmed by 0 bases and V by 6 bases; bases with no gene match: 6. CDR3 size: 15 residues. Germline CDR1 is MGHDK and CDR2 is SYGVNS. Here the CDR3 reads CASRVQGALNTEAFF. CDR3 nucleotide sequence: TGTGCCAGCAGGGTTCAGGGGGCCTTGAACACTGAAGCTTTCTTT. The complete variable domain, with remaining parts taken from reference TRBV25-1 and TRBJ1-1, reads EADIYQTPRYLVIGTGKKITLECSQTMGHDKMYWYQQDPGMELHLIHYSYGVNSTEKGDLSSESTVSRIRTEHFPLTLESARPSHTSQYLCASRVQGALNTEAFFGQGTRLTVV.

The CDR3 coding sequence is TGTGCCTGGTTGGGCGGGAGCTACGAGCAGTACTTC. Translated, it gives CAWLGGSYEQYF. The chain employs TRBV30 and TRBJ2-7; TRBD2 agrees at 7 bases. V shed 5 bases, J shed 3 bases, and the junction held 4 bases outside the gene matches. The CDR3 consists of 12 residues. Germline CDR1 and CDR2: GTSNPN and SVGIG (reference sequence).

The chain joins TRBV7-9 to TRBJ1-5, with D possibly matching TRBD1 (6 bases). Trimming removed 5 bases from V and 2 bases from J, with 25 bases in between. CDR1 is SEHNR and CDR2 is FQNEAQ in the germline V gene (reference sequence). The CDR3 sequence is 19 residues long. The CDR3 bases are TGTGCCAGCAGCACCACTGAGACAGGATATAGTTTTGGCAATCAGCCCCAGCATTTT. It yields the protein CASSTTETGYSFGNQPQHF.

The chain joins TRBV19 to TRBJ1-1; D perhaps matches TRBD1 (6 bases). Germline assignment: CDR1 LNHDA and CDR2 SQIVND (reference sequence). This CDR3 is 18 amino acids long. With 3 bases removed from V and 3 bases from J, the gap between germline ends came to 23 bases. This chain's CDR3 is CASSIGYRGTGRHTEAFF. As DNA, the CDR3 is TGTGCCAGTAGTATCGGGTATAGGGGGACCGGCCGACACACTGAAGCTTTCTTT.

The chain couples TRBV9 to TRBJ2-7, with 7 bases lining up with TRBD2. The V and J ends lost 1 base and 2 bases, in that order; junction bases with no gene match: 9. Germline V gene sequence: CDR1 SGDLS, CDR2 YYNGEE. CDR3 length equals 16 residues. In nucleotides, the CDR3 is TGTGCCAGCAGCGTATTAGGAAGCGGGGCCCCCTACGAGCAGTACTTC. Amino acids: CASSVLGSGAPYEQYF.

This clone was detected once. This chain uses TRBV10-3 with TRBJ2-7; TRBD2 matches at 10 bases. Germline V gives CDR1 ENHRY, CDR2 SYGVKD. Unmatched junction bases numbered 4, after V lost 6 bases and J lost 2 bases. The CDR3 consists of 14 residues. CDR3 nucleotides: TGTGCCATCAGCCGGACTAGCGGCACCTACGAGCAGTACTTC. It is translated as CAISRTSGTYEQYF.

This clone has only one observation. The chain couples TRBV4-2 to TRBJ2-7; 11 positions agree with TRBD2. With 1 base clipped from V and 3 bases from J, the junction kept 2 bases outside the gene matches. The CDR3 covers 15 residues. Per germline, CDR1 LGHNA and CDR2 YNFKEQ. CDR3 sequence: CASSQVGTSGYEQYF. The CDR3 DNA follows: TGTGCCAGCAGCCAAGTGGGGACTAGCGGCTACGAGCAGTACTTC.

The V gene is TRBV18, the J gene TRBJ1-4; no firm D call. V was trimmed by 0 bases and J by 0 bases, leaving 17 bases between them. This CDR3 is built from 19 residues. Germline-derived CDR1 and CDR2 are KGHSH and LQKENI. CDR3: CASSPPFWETNATNEKLFF. CDR3 bases: TGTGCCAGCTCACCACCTTTTTGGGAGACGAATGCAACTAATGAAAAACTGTTTTTT.

J is TRBJ1-6 and V is TRBV19; no clear D gene. Trimming removed 4 bases from V and 6 bases from J, with 7 bases in between. CDR1 and CDR2 from the germline V gene are LNHDA and SQIVND (reference sequence). This CDR3 is 13 amino acids long. The CDR3 spells CASSTLGNSPLHF. As DNA, the CDR3 is TGTGCCAGTAGTACCCTAGGTAATTCACCCCTCCACTTT. The variable domain in full, completed from reference TRBV19 and TRBJ1-6, reads DGGITQSPKYLFRKEGQNVTLSCEQNLNHDAMYWYRQDPGQGLRLIYYSQIVNDFQKGDIAEGYSVSREKKESFPLTVTSAQKNPTAFYLCASSTLGNSPLHFGNGTRLTVT.

This sequence joins TRBV9 and TRBJ2-7; 10 positions match TRBD1. Per the germline V gene, CDR1 is SGDLS and CDR2 is YYNGEE. The CDR3 is 14 residues long. The V and J ends lost 2 bases and 5 bases, in that order; junction bases with no gene match: 4. The chain's CDR3 is CASSVAGTGDEQYF. The DNA for the CDR3 is TGTGCCAGCAGCGTGGCGGGGACAGGGGACGAGCAGTACTTC.

The gene calls are TRBV30 and TRBJ1-1; 8 bases line up with TRBD1. The CDR3 totals 11 residues. Germline V gene lookup returns CDR1 GTSNPN and CDR2 SVGIG (reference sequence). The V and J ends lost 7 bases and 6 bases, in that order; junction bases with no gene match: 4. The CDR3 reads CALDRAAEAFF. In DNA, the CDR3 is TGTGCCTTGGACAGGGCGGCTGAAGCTTTCTTT.

V and J are TRBV6-6 and TRBJ1-2, with 7 nucleotides matching TRBD1. The CDR3 sequence is 15 residues long. The V gene end was trimmed by 5 bases and the J gene end by 2 bases; junction bases not matched to a gene: 8. The germline V gene has CDR1 MNHNY and CDR2 SVGAGI (reference sequence). Here the CDR3 reads CASSNHRGSNYGYTF. DNA of the CDR3: TGTGCCAGCAGTAATCACAGGGGTTCCAACTATGGCTACACCTTC.

V usage is TRBV5-1 and J usage is TRBJ1-1; D is uncertain. The CDR3 has 15 amino acids. Trimming removed 0 bases at V and 0 bases at J, with 9 bases between. From germline, CDR1 is SGHRS and CDR2 YFSETQ. CDR3 nucleotides: TGCGCCAGCAGCTTGGAGAGCTTACTGAACACTGAAGCTTTCTTT. It translates to CASSLESLLNTEAFF. The full variable domain, in which reference TRBV5-1 and TRBJ1-1 provide the parts outside the CDR3, is KAGVTQTPRYLIKTRGQQVTLSCSPISGHRSVSWYQQTPGQGLQFLFEYFSETQRNKGNFPGRFSGRQFSNSRSEMNVSTLELGDSALYLCASSLESLLNTEAFFGQGTRLTVV.

The chain is built from TRBV18 and TRBJ1-6; 7 nucleotides match TRBD1. CDR3 length: 16 amino acids. Germline V gene data show CDR1 as KGHSH and CDR2 as LQKENI. J gave up 6 bases and V 5 bases, and 10 bases lay outside the gene matches. DNA of the CDR3: TGTGCCAGCTCAGACCGGGACAGCGCCTTTAATTCACCCCTCCACTTT. Its protein product is CASSDRDSAFNSPLHF.

The chain couples TRBV6-5 to TRBJ1-5, with 7 bases identical to TRBD1. Trimming removed 4 bases from V and 4 bases from J; junction bases left unmatched: 10. Germline CDR1 MNHEY, CDR2 SVGAGI. The CDR3 is 16 residues long. This CDR3 is CASSSGTAPLNQPQHF. For the CDR3, the DNA is TGTGCCAGCAGTTCCGGGACAGCGCCGTTAAATCAGCCCCAGCATTTT.

The chain combines TRBV2 with TRBJ2-7, with 9 bases fitting TRBD1. Germline V CDR1 and CDR2: SNHLY, FYNNEI. The CDR3 totals 15 residues. J was trimmed by 7 bases and V by 6 bases; bases with no gene match: 13. CDR3 sequence: CASSRKGQGSGEQYF. Written as DNA, the CDR3 is TGTGCCAGCAGCCGAAAGGGACAGGGTTCTGGTGAGCAGTACTTC.

The chain links TRBV5-4 to TRBJ1-2, with a weak D call TRBD1 (6 bases). V lost 0 bases and J lost 7, with 16 bases in between. The CDR3 runs 15 residues. CDR1 SGHNT and CDR2 YYREEE come from the germline V gene (reference sequence). This CDR3 reads CASSLDRASMGGYTF. As DNA, the CDR3 is TGTGCCAGCAGCTTGGACAGGGCGTCCATGGGTGGCTACACCTTC.

The chain links TRBV4-1 to TRBJ2-7, with 12 bases fitting TRBD2. This CDR3 has 14 residues. Looked up from germline, CDR1 is MGHRA and CDR2 is YSYEKL. The ends lost 5 bases at V and 4 bases at J; junction bases unmatched: 3. This CDR3 reads CASSRLAGVYEQYF. For the CDR3, the DNA is TGCGCCAGCAGCAGACTAGCGGGAGTTTACGAGCAGTACTTC.

CDR3 bases: TGTGCCAGCAGCTTAGCGGGCAGGTTCTCTGGAAACACCATATATTTT. It codes for CASSLAGRFSGNTIYF. The V gene is TRBV7-2, the J gene TRBJ1-3; D unclear. V lost 0 bases to trimming and J lost 0 bases, with 9 bases between them. This CDR3 spans 16 amino acids. Germline lookup yields CDR1 SGHTA and CDR2 FQGNSA. Using reference TRBV7-2 and TRBJ1-3 for the parts outside the CDR3, the full variable domain is GAGVSQSPSNKVTEKGKDVELRCDPISGHTALYWYRQSLGQGLEFLIYFQGNSAPDKSGLPSDRFSAERTGGSVSTLTIQRTQQEDSAVYLCASSLAGRFSGNTIYFGEGSWLTVV.

This chain links TRBV5-1 with TRBJ2-5; 7 bases are a match to TRBD1. Germline values: CDR1 SGHRS, CDR2 YFSETQ. CDR3 length: 14 amino acids. V lost 6 bases to trimming and J lost 5 bases; unmatched junction nucleotides: 10. Here the CDR3 DNA reads TGCGCCAGCATACGGGACAGTCCCGGGGAGACCCAGTACTTC. This encodes CASIRDSPGETQYF. The complete variable domain, with remaining parts taken from reference TRBV5-1 and TRBJ2-5, reads KAGVTQTPRYLIKTRGQQVTLSCSPISGHRSVSWYQQTPGQGLQFLFEYFSETQRNKGNFPGRFSGRQFSNSRSEMNVSTLELGDSALYLCASIRDSPGETQYFGPGTRLLVL.

The V gene is TRBV7-6, the J gene TRBJ2-6, with TRBD1 identical over 8 bases. This CDR3 spans 19 amino acids. CDR1 is SGHVS, CDR2 FNYEAQ, per germline. The trim removed 1 base at V and 0 bases at J, leaving 8 bases unmatched. CDR3 DNA: TGTGCCAGCAGCTTAGAGGGGACAGGTGGGGGCTCTGGGGCCAACGTCCTGACTTTC. Encoded protein: CASSLEGTGGGSGANVLTF.

V gene TRBV2 combines with J gene TRBJ2-2, with D perhaps TRBD2 (6 bases). Trimming stripped 10 bases from V and 6 bases from J, with 18 bases between. Germline V lookup: CDR1 SNHLY, CDR2 FYNNEI. The CDR3 contains 14 residues. The CDR3 DNA sequence: TGTGCCACAACCTTGACGGGGGTAGCCGGGGAGCTGTTTTTT. Residues: CATTLTGVAGELFF.

In this sample, this clone turned up a few times. This sequence joins TRBV5-6 and TRBJ2-7; 7 bases align to TRBD1. J lost 7 bases, V lost 0 bases, and 7 bases had no gene match. CDR1 is SGHDT, CDR2 YYEEEE, per germline. The CDR3 length is 14 residues. As DNA, the CDR3 is TGTGCCAGCAGCTTGGTAGGGGGCTATCGGGAGCAGTACTTC. It is translated as CASSLVGGYREQYF.

This clone was seen just once. The V gene is TRBV30, the J gene TRBJ2-7, with 14 bases that match TRBD2. Per the germline V gene, CDR1 is GTSNPN and CDR2 is SVGIG (reference sequence). Trimming removed 3 bases from V and 1 base from J; junction bases left unmatched: 5. The CDR3 loop spans 16 amino acids. CDR3 DNA: TGTGCCTGGAGCGGACTAGCGGGAGGAAGGTCCTACGAGCAGTACTTC. Encoded protein: CAWSGLAGGRSYEQYF.